Below, 13 T cell receptor beta chains from the same sample are listed, as sequenced in a study of blood T cell repertoires in COVID-19. Profiling relied on immunoSEQ multiplex PCR, and the TCRdb table lists in-frame clones only, not all of them. This table holds fewer than 35,000 clones, 85% to 90% found once. Material: peripheral blood. The receptor source for this set is a man aged 55 to 70 with active COVID-19.

The chain carries TRBV10-3 and TRBJ1-1; TRBD1 might be the D (5 bases). Between the trimmed V and J ends, which lost 10 bases and 2 bases, there was a span of 14 bases. CDR1 is ENHRY and CDR2 is SYGVKD in the germline V gene. The CDR3 has 13 residues. The CDR3 is CATKTDTNTEAFF. The CDR3 nucleotides read TGTGCCACTAAGACAGATACAAACACTGAAGCTTTCTTT.

This clone has just one count. V gene TRBV11-2 combines with J gene TRBJ1-1; 7 nucleotides line up with TRBD1. The CDR3 is 15 amino acids. The germline CDR1 and CDR2 sequences are SGHAT and FQNNGV. Trimming cost V 5 bases and J 10 bases; bases outside gene matches: 16. Here the CDR3 DNA reads TGTGCCAGCAGCCAGTTCACAGTAAACAGGGGTTTAGCTTTCTTT. As protein: CASSQFTVNRGLAFF. The whole variable domain, filled in from reference TRBV11-2 and TRBJ1-1, reads EAGVAQSPRYKIIEKRQSVAFWCNPISGHATLYWYQQILGQGPKLLIQFQNNGVVDDSQLPKDRFSAERLKGVDSTLKIQPAKLEDSAVYLCASSQFTVNRGLAFFGQGTRLTVV.

This clone was observed a handful of times. The chain is built from TRBV12-3 or TRBV12-4 and TRBJ2-7; D remains ambiguous. Trimming cost V 5 bases and J 7 bases, with 9 bases left between them. The length of the CDR3 is 11 residues. CDR3 nucleotides: TGTGCCAGCAGTCCAACTACAGAGCAGTACTTC. Its translation is CASSPTTEQYF.

The V call is TRBV7-8, the J call TRBJ2-5; D unclear. Germline CDR1 SGHVS, CDR2 FQNEAQ. V dropped 5 bases and J dropped 4 bases, with 8 bases sitting between them. This CDR3 region has 12 residues. CDR3 DNA sequence: TGTGCCAGCAGCCGGGTAGCAGAGACCCAGTACTTC. This translates into CASSRVAETQYF.

V and J are TRBV4-1 and TRBJ1-1; a weak D match, TRBD1 (5 bases). From germline, CDR1 is MGHRA and CDR2 YSYEKL. Trimming took off 1 base at V and 1 base at J, with 10 bases between the two ends. The CDR3 has 15 amino acids. This CDR3 is CASSQVVRANTEAFF. The CDR3, as DNA: TGCGCCAGCAGCCAAGTTGTCAGGGCGAACACTGAAGCTTTCTTT.

The chain has TRBV5-4 and TRBJ2-1; perhaps TRBD2 as D (6 bases). Germline V gene data show CDR1 as SGHNT and CDR2 as YYREEE (reference sequence). V lost 0 bases and J 8 bases, leaving 9 bases between the germline ends. The CDR3 runs to 13 residues. The CDR3 DNA reads as TGTGCCAGCAGCTTGGATGCGGGGTATGAGCAGTTCTTC. The encoded protein is CASSLDAGYEQFF.

Details on this clone: Compared with germline, one end of the junction differs, possibly owing to a read error. The chain is built from TRBV5-1 and TRBJ2-2; possibly TRBD1 for D (5 bases). The CDR3 sequence is 15 residues long. Germline V gene data show CDR1 as SGHRS and CDR2 as YFSETQ. The CDR3 DNA reads TGCGCGAGCACACGCGGAGACAGAGACACCGGGGAGCTGTTTTTT. Residues: CASTRGDRDTGELFF.

The genes are TRBV10-3 and TRBJ1-4; 8 bases line up with TRBD1. CDR1 is ENHRY and CDR2 is SYGVKD in the germline V gene. The CDR3 has 15 amino acids. With V trimmed by 2 bases and J by 8 bases, 7 bases remained unmatched. The CDR3 region is CAISEGTGGGEKLFF. The CDR3 DNA sequence: TGTGCCATCAGTGAGGGAACAGGGGGTGGAGAAAAACTGTTTTTT.

The rearrangement joins TRBV9 to TRBJ2-3; D is unclear. V was clipped by 0 bases and J by 6 bases, with 11 bases between them. The germline CDR1 and CDR2 sequences are SGDLS and YYNGEE. The CDR3 sequence is 14 residues long. The chain's CDR3 is CASSVGAERDTQYF. Written as DNA, the CDR3 is TGTGCCAGCAGCGTAGGTGCCGAACGGGATACGCAGTATTTT.

This clone was observed a single time. The rearrangement uses TRBV10-3 and TRBJ2-5, with TRBD1 matching over 9 bases. V lost 0 bases to trimming and J lost 5 bases; unmatched junction nucleotides: 4. The CDR3 totals 15 residues. The germline V gene has CDR1 ENHRY and CDR2 SYGVKD. In nucleotides, the CDR3 is TGTGCCATCAGTGAGTCTACAGGGGGCGAGGAGACCCAGTACTTC. Residues: CAISESTGGEETQYF.

The chain joins TRBV9 to TRBJ2-3; TRBD2 matches 7 bases. Germline values: CDR1 SGDLS, CDR2 YYNGEE. Trimming cost V 0 bases and J 2 bases; bases outside gene matches: 6. The CDR3 extends over 16 amino acids. For the CDR3, the DNA is TGTGCCAGCAGCGTAGGACTAGCAGGGCCCACAGATACGCAGTATTTT. As protein: CASSVGLAGPTDTQYF.

The J gene is TRBJ1-1, the V gene TRBV18; TRBD1 matches at 8 bases. Germline V gives CDR1 KGHSH, CDR2 LQKENI. The CDR3 totals 17 residues. V was clipped by 6 bases and J by 0 bases; unmatched bases: 12. This CDR3 reads CASSLRETGVLNTEAFF. CDR3 coding DNA: TGTGCCAGCTCCCTCCGTGAGACAGGGGTCTTGAACACTGAAGCTTTCTTT.

The rearrangement joins TRBV5-1 to TRBJ2-1; 8 nucleotides match TRBD2. V dropped 6 bases and J dropped 4; count of bases not matched to a gene: 9. The CDR3 spans 15 residues. The V gene's germline CDR1 is SGHRS and CDR2 YFSETQ. CDR3: CASTIGTSGYNEQFF. The DNA for the CDR3 is TGCGCCAGCACCATCGGGACTAGTGGGTACAATGAGCAGTTCTTC.